This T cell receptor beta chain was sequenced in a study of T cell changes during pregnancy in multiple sclerosis. This clone was counted many times. V was trimmed by 1 base and J by 2 bases, leaving 12 bases between them. CDR3 length: 16 residues. Germline values: CDR1 SGHAT, CDR2 FQNNGV. The assay was immunoSEQ multiplex PCR, and TCRdb's table has in-frame clones only and misses some. The sample includes fewer than 40,000 clones, more than 70% seen only once; the top ten take approximately 5%. The TCR comes from a female donor with multiple sclerosis, enrolled in a pregnancy study. The chain employs TRBV11-2 and TRBJ1-5; D unresolved. Sequences were derived from CD8+ T cells from peripheral blood mononuclear cells, sampled in the first trimester of pregnancy. The CDR3 DNA sequence: TGTGCCAGCAGCTTAGTCCGAGGGAGGCGCAATCAGCCCCAGCATTTT. Its translation is CASSLVRGRRNQPQHF.